A selection of T cell receptor beta chains follows, all from one sample in a study of cytomegalovirus exposure and HLA in healthy donors. Some clones are missing from TCRdb's copy, which holds only in-frame ones; the method was immunoSEQ multiplex PCR. Of about 150,000 clones detected, roughly 81% appear once; the ten largest clones hold around 2%. The sequenced material came from PBMCs. These receptors all stem from a woman between 18 and 30 years old in good health and CMV-seronegative. Each CDR3 is given with its conserved first and last residue. The order of the fields is V gene, clone size, J gene, D gene, CDR3 protein, CDR3 DNA. D genes are given only for firm matches. Not all rows give a size; the values are once, few, many and, for expanded clones, a class.

TRBV28	.	TRBJ2-1	.	CASSPPGRLGDEQFF	TGTGCCAGCAGCCCCCCTGGGAGGTTAGGCGATGAGCAGTTCTTC
TRBV19	once	TRBJ1-1	TRBD1	CASSGTGEWDTEAFF	TGTGCCAGTAGTGGGACAGGGGAGTGGGACACTGAAGCTTTCTTT
TRBV11-3	once	TRBJ2-3	.	CASSLGAVEGDTQYF	TGTGCCAGCAGCTTAGGGGCGGTGGAGGGGGATACGCAGTATTTT
TRBV5-6	.	TRBJ2-1	.	CASSPWRPFDEQFF	TGCGCCAGCAGCCCGTGGAGGCCGTTTGATGAGCAGTTCTTC
TRBV27	.	TRBJ2-7	.	CASSETGQTYEQYF	TGTGCCAGCAGTGAGACAGGACAGACCTATGAGCAGTACTTC
TRBV28	.	TRBJ1-2	TRBD1	CASSLITGGIEGYTF	TGTGCCAGCAGTTTAATTACAGGGGGCATCGAGGGCTACACCTTC
TRBV28	once	TRBJ2-3	TRBD2	CASVGVPSGPTDTQYF	TGTGCCAGCGTGGGGGTTCCTAGCGGGCCCACAGATACGCAGTATTTT
TRBV6-1	.	TRBJ2-1	.	CASSEGPSSYNEQFF	TGTGCCAGCAGTGAAGGTCCCAGCTCCTACAATGAGCAGTTCTTC
TRBV30	.	TRBJ1-3	TRBD1	CAWSGQGLGNTIYF	TGTGCCTGGAGTGGACAGGGCCTCGGAAACACCATATATTTT
TRBV19	.	TRBJ2-1	TRBD2	CASSPRVAGGVDEQFF	TGTGCCAGTAGTCCCCGGGTAGCGGGGGGGGTTGATGAGCAGTTCTTC
TRBV6-6	.	TRBJ1-5	.	CASSYPGNNQPQHF	TGTGCCAGCAGTTACCCGGGGAACAATCAGCCCCAGCATTTT
TRBV19	.	TRBJ2-3	TRBD2	CASSIDTGLAGGLSGPTDTQYF	TGTGCCAGTAGTATAGATACCGGACTAGCGGGAGGGCTCTCGGGTCCCACAGATACGCAGTATTTT
TRBV27	.	TRBJ2-7	TRBD2	CASSLRLAGGTKALAYEQYF	TGTGCCAGCAGTTTACGACTAGCGGGAGGCACGAAGGCCTTGGCCTACGAGCAGTACTTC
TRBV29-1	.	TRBJ2-2	TRBD2	CSVVAGGNTGELFF	TGCAGCGTCGTAGCGGGAGGGAACACCGGGGAGCTGTTTTTT
TRBV29-1	once	TRBJ2-3	TRBD1	CSGGPGQGSDTQYF	TGCAGCGGGGGGCCGGGACAGGGATCAGATACGCAGTATTTT
TRBV5-1	.	TRBJ2-1	.	CASSPGTSSNNEQFF	TGCGCCAGCAGCCCCGGGACAAGCTCCAACAATGAGCAGTTCTTC
TRBV15	.	TRBJ2-7	.	CATSRDRTAYEQYF	TGTGCCACCAGCAGAGATCGAACAGCCTACGAGCAGTACTTC
TRBV6-5	.	TRBJ2-2	.	CASSYDGGTGELFF	TGTGCCAGCAGCTATGACGGAGGGACCGGGGAGCTGTTTTTT
TRBV7-3	.	TRBJ2-1	TRBD2	CASSPSGSSYNEQFF	TGTGCCAGCAGCCCGAGCGGGAGCTCCTACAATGAGCAGTTCTTC
TRBV6-1	.	TRBJ1-2	.	CASSERRCGYTF	TGTGCCAGCAGTGAAAGGCGGTGTGGCTACACCTTC
TRBV7-2	.	TRBJ2-7	TRBD2	CASSLALAGGSSYEQYF	TGTGCCAGCAGCTTAGCCCTAGCGGGGGGTAGCTCCTACGAGCAGTACTTC
TRBV18	few	TRBJ1-3	TRBD1	CASSPEQGSGNTIYF	TGTGCCAGCTCACCCGAACAGGGGTCTGGAAACACCATATATTTT
TRBV27	.	TRBJ1-2	.	CASSPRGGVGGYTF	TGTGCCAGCAGTCCCCGGGGAGGGGTTGGCGGCTACACCTTC
TRBV19	.	TRBJ1-5	TRBD1	CASSSWTGDNQPQHF	TGTGCCAGTAGTTCCTGGACAGGAGACAATCAGCCCCAGCATTTT
TRBV6-6	.	TRBJ1-2	.	CASTNRGGTYGYTF	TGTGCCAGCACCAACCGGGGGGGCACCTATGGCTACACCTTC
TRBV7-2	.	TRBJ1-2	.	CASSFVGQPVYGYTF	TGTGCCAGCAGCTTTGTCGGACAGCCGGTCTATGGCTACACCTTC
TRBV9	.	TRBJ1-5	.	CASSVDGASNQPQHF	TGTGCCAGCAGCGTAGATGGGGCGAGCAATCAGCCCCAGCATTTT
TRBV28	.	TRBJ2-7	.	CASSVQGFMSEQYF	TGTGCCAGCAGCGTCCAGGGTTTTATGAGCGAGCAGTACTTC
TRBV18	.	TRBJ2-2	.	CASSPDRYTGELFF	TGTGCCAGCTCACCAGATAGATACACCGGGGAGCTGTTTTTT
TRBV6-5	.	TRBJ2-7	TRBD1	CASSYLGQGYEQYF	TGTGCCAGCAGTTACTTGGGACAGGGCTACGAGCAGTACTTC
TRBV7-2	.	TRBJ2-2	.	CASSLTWRPEGELFF	TGTGCCAGCAGCTTAACCTGGAGACCCGAAGGGGAGCTGTTTTTT
TRBV19	.	TRBJ1-4	.	CASSIRAGDGKLFF	TGTGCCAGTAGTATAAGGGCAGGGGACGGAAAACTGTTTTTT
TRBV9	.	TRBJ2-7	.	CASSVDQGPTYEQYF	TGTGCCAGCAGCGTAGATCAGGGGCCGACCTACGAGCAGTACTTC
TRBV11-3	.	TRBJ2-3	.	CASSLSSGNSGTDTQYF	TGTGCCAGCAGCTTATCCTCGGGTAATAGCGGTACAGATACGCAGTATTTT
TRBV7-9	.	TRBJ2-7	.	CASSLDAGAYEQYF	TGTGCCAGCAGCTTAGACGCAGGGGCCTACGAGCAGTACTTC
TRBV12-5	.	TRBJ2-7	.	CASGSPLRGFYEQYF	TGTGCTAGTGGTTCCCCCCTCCGAGGTTTCTACGAGCAGTACTTC
TRBV28	.	TRBJ2-5	TRBD2	CASSLGGAGGQETQYF	TGTGCCAGCAGTTTGGGTGGCGCGGGGGGGCAAGAGACCCAGTACTTC
TRBV13	.	TRBJ2-3	TRBD2	CASSLNSGEPGDTQYF	TGTGCCAGCAGCTTGAATAGCGGGGAACCCGGAGATACGCAGTATTTT
TRBV7-2	.	TRBJ2-3	.	CASSSTTVEGDTQYF	TGTGCCAGCAGCTCTACCACGGTTGAGGGTGATACGCAGTATTTT
TRBV20-1	.	TRBJ2-1	.	CSARGDFEFF	TGCAGTGCTAGAGGGGACTTTGAGTTCTTC
TRBV6-1	.	TRBJ2-2	TRBD1	CASIQGPNTGELFF	TGTGCCAGCATACAGGGGCCGAACACCGGGGAGCTGTTTTTT
TRBV7-2	.	TRBJ2-7	TRBD2	CASSLGSGGNRQYF	TGTGCCAGCAGCTTAGGGTCGGGGGGGAACAGGCAGTACTTC
TRBV2	.	TRBJ1-1	.	CASRYSVGAGAFF	TGTGCCAGTAGGTACAGCGTGGGGGCTGGAGCTTTCTTT
TRBV5-1	.	TRBJ2-1	TRBD2	CASSLEASGRSYNEQFF	TGCGCCAGCAGCTTGGAGGCTAGCGGGAGATCCTACAATGAGCAGTTCTTC
TRBV30	once	TRBJ2-5	.	CAWSVRFQETQYF	TGTGCCTGGAGTGTTAGATTCCAAGAGACCCAGTACTTC
TRBV7-8	.	TRBJ2-3	TRBD2	CASSLRRSGRKTDTQYF	TGTGCCAGCAGCCTGAGACGTAGCGGGAGAAAAACAGATACGCAGTATTTT
TRBV7-8	.	TRBJ2-7	TRBD1	CASRDRGSYEQYF	TGTGCCAGCAGGGACAGGGGGTCTTACGAGCAGTACTTC
TRBV28	.	TRBJ2-7	TRBD1	CASSIQGAFYSEQYF	TGTGCCAGCAGCATACAGGGGGCTTTCTACTCCGAGCAGTACTTC
TRBV5-1	once	TRBJ1-1	TRBD1	CASSLDLAGGAEAFF	TGCGCCAGCAGCTTGGATTTGGCAGGGGGCGCTGAAGCTTTCTTT
TRBV2	.	TRBJ1-5	.	CASSGTVQGNQPQHF	TGTGCCAGCAGTGGGACAGTTCAGGGCAATCAGCCCCAGCATTTT
TRBV19	.	TRBJ1-1	TRBD1	CASSPGGLTEAFF	TGTGCCAGTAGCCCAGGGGGCCTCACTGAAGCTTTCTTT